Following are 22 T cell receptor beta chains from one sample sequenced in a study of blood T cells in healthy people across ages. Through a sample-barcoded 5' primer and a J-beta primer mix, a second PCR was run for roughly 7 to 12 cycles. TCRdb recomputed calls from the 5' RACE reads with MiXCR, one row per CDR3 protein. The table lists around 800,000 distinct CDR3 sequences, about half of them singletons. The sequenced material came from blood. The receptors shown here come from an elderly man in good health.

The chain links TRBV7-2 to TRBJ1-2; possible D gene TRBD1, 5 bases. The V gene's germline CDR1 is SGHTA and CDR2 FQGNSA. This CDR3 is built from 15 residues. V lost 1 base and J lost 5, with 14 bases in between. The CDR3 reads CTSSLVPGREYGYTF. The CDR3 DNA reads as TGTACCAGCAGCTTAGTACCAGGGCGAGAGTATGGCTACACCTTC. The variable domain in full, with the rest retrieved from reference TRBV7-2 and TRBJ1-2, is GAGVSQSPSNKVTEKGKDVELRCDPISGHTALYWYRQSLGQGLEFLIYFQGNSAPDKSGLPSDRFSAERTGGSVSTLTIQRTQQEDSAVYLCTSSLVPGREYGYTFGSGTRLTVV.

The chain joins TRBV30 to TRBJ1-2; maybe TRBD1 (6 bases). The CDR3 has 13 amino acids. CDR1 is GTSNPN, CDR2 SVGIG, per germline (reference sequence). V was trimmed by 4 bases and J by 3 bases, leaving 12 bases between them. The CDR3: CAWTQGIDYGYTF. The CDR3 DNA follows: TGTGCCTGGACACAGGGAATCGACTATGGCTACACCTTC.

This clonotype was counted only a few times. This chain uses TRBV7-2 with TRBJ1-4; the D is unclear. CDR1 and CDR2 from the germline V gene are SGHTA and FQGNSA. The CDR3 has 15 residues. Trimming stripped 1 base from V and 5 bases from J, with 11 bases between. The chain's CDR3 is CASSLVSSGNEKLFF. The DNA of the CDR3 is TGTGCCAGCAGCTTAGTATCATCGGGGAATGAAAAACTGTTTTTT.

V usage is TRBV5-1 and J usage is TRBJ2-3; D is unclear. V was cut by 0 bases and J by 4 bases, with 6 bases left in between. The CDR3 has 13 residues. The germline V gene has CDR1 SGHRS and CDR2 YFSETQ. CDR3 loop: CASSLVAPDTQYF. The CDR3 DNA reads as TGCGCCAGCAGCTTGGTGGCCCCAGATACGCAGTATTTT.

This clonotype was counted many times. The chain has TRBV9 and TRBJ2-1, with D possibly matching TRBD2 (5 bases). This CDR3 is built from 13 residues. The ends were cut back, 0 bases at V and 10 bases at J, with 11 bases in the middle. Per the germline V gene, CDR1 is SGDLS and CDR2 is YYNGEE. Here the CDR3 reads CASSVVPQREQFF. The DNA of the CDR3 is TGTGCCAGCAGCGTAGTCCCCCAGCGGGAGCAGTTCTTC.

The V call is TRBV4-2, the J call TRBJ2-5; 7 nucleotides match TRBD2. Looked up from germline, CDR1 is LGHNA and CDR2 is YNFKEQ. V was clipped by 1 base and J by 5 bases; unmatched bases: 7. CDR3 length: 15 amino acids. This chain's CDR3 is CASSQGMGEGETQYF. The CDR3 bases are TGTGCCAGCAGCCAAGGAATGGGGGAGGGGGAGACCCAGTACTTC.

The chain links TRBV29-1 to TRBJ2-7; the match to TRBD2 covers 9 bases. Germline CDR1 and CDR2: SQVTM and ANQGSEA. The CDR3 extends over 13 amino acids. Trimming cost V 5 bases and J 5 bases; bases outside gene matches: 7. CDR3 residues: CSVTSSGINEQYF. The CDR3 coding sequence is TGCAGCGTTACCTCTAGCGGGATAAACGAGCAGTACTTC.

This clonotype has at least ten counts. The chain uses TRBV28 and TRBJ2-7; D may correspond to TRBD1 or TRBD2 (5 bases each). Deletions cut 3 bases from V and 4 bases from J, with 13 bases between. CDR3 length: 14 residues. From germline, CDR1 is MDHEN and CDR2 SYDVKM. The CDR3 here is CASSLGEYSYEQYF. The DNA for the CDR3 is TGTGCCAGCAGTTTGGGGGAATACTCGTACGAGCAGTACTTC.

The V call is TRBV7-2, the J call TRBJ2-1; D gene unclear. Looked up from germline, CDR1 is SGHTA and CDR2 is FQGNSA. Trimming shortened V by 3 bases and J by 3 bases, and 9 bases separated the two germline ends. The CDR3 covers 14 residues. Written as DNA, the CDR3 is TGTGCCAGCAGCTTCGGACCAGACTACAATGAGCAGTTCTTC. Its protein product is CASSFGPDYNEQFF.

This clonotype was seen ten or more times. V and J are TRBV12-3 or TRBV12-4 and TRBJ1-1; D possibly corresponds to TRBD1 (6 bases). The ends were cut back, 3 bases at V and 1 base at J, with 6 bases in the middle. The CDR3 has 13 amino acids. CDR3 in DNA: TGTGCCAGCAGTTTGGGACAGAACACTGAAGCTTTCTTT. Its protein is CASSLGQNTEAFF.

The chain joins TRBV5-1 to TRBJ2-5, with D perhaps TRBD1 (5 bases). V lost 2 bases and J 4 bases, leaving 12 bases between the germline ends. The CDR3 sequence is 14 residues long. Per the germline V gene, CDR1 is SGHRS and CDR2 is YFSETQ. The CDR3 reads CASSLGVSAETQYF. As DNA, the CDR3 is TGCGCCAGCAGCTTAGGGGTTTCGGCAGAGACCCAGTACTTC.

This clonotype was seen once. The V call is TRBV7-2, the J call TRBJ1-2, with TRBD1 as a possible D gene (5 bases). Germline CDR1 is SGHTA and CDR2 is FQGNSA. The length of the CDR3 is 14 residues. Trimming took 1 base from V and 4 from J, leaving 10 bases between them. The CDR3 nucleotides read TGTGCCAGCAGCTTAGGGTTCAGGGTCTATGGCTACACCTTC. This gives the protein CASSLGFRVYGYTF.

This clonotype was detected a few times. The rearrangement links TRBV5-1 to TRBJ2-5; perhaps TRBD2 as D (5 bases). Trimming took 2 bases from V and 3 from J, leaving 11 bases between them. Germline V gives CDR1 SGHRS, CDR2 YFSETQ. CDR3 size: 14 residues. The CDR3 DNA reads TGCGCCAGCAGCTTTTCCGGAGGTGAAGAGACCCAGTACTTC. It specifies CASSFSGGEETQYF.

A note on this clonotype: Possible read error: a much larger clone is one base away. The CDR3 loop is CASSQDRNQNYGYTF. CDR3 coding DNA: TGCGCCAGCAGCCAAGATCGAAACCAGAACTATGGCTACACCTTC. This rearrangement joins TRBV4-1 to TRBJ1-2; the D is unclear. The V gene lost 0 bases and the J gene lost 2 bases, with 10 bases spanning the gap. CDR1 and CDR2 (germline): MGHRA, YSYEKL. The CDR3 is 15 amino acids.

V is TRBV4-1 and J is TRBJ2-1; 7 bases are a match to TRBD2. Trimming at V came to 0 bases and at J to 5 bases, leaving 7 bases not matched to a gene. Germline CDR1 reads MGHRA; CDR2 reads YSYEKL. The CDR3 runs to 16 residues. Here the CDR3 reads CASSQDPGTTDNEQFF. CDR3 nucleotides: TGCGCCAGCAGCCAAGATCCTGGGACTACCGACAATGAGCAGTTCTTC.

The chain joins TRBV5-1 to TRBJ2-7; 10 nucleotides match TRBD1. The CDR3 has 14 amino acids. V lost 5 bases, J lost 2 bases, and 4 bases stayed unmatched. Germline V lookup: CDR1 SGHRS, CDR2 YFSETQ. In DNA, the CDR3 is TGCGCCAGCAGAGGGGACAGGGGAACCTACGAGCAGTACTTC. This sequence encodes CASRGDRGTYEQYF.

This clonotype was detected only a few times. The chain has TRBV27 and TRBJ2-7; perhaps TRBD2 as D (5 bases). CDR1 is MNHEY, CDR2 SMNVEV, per germline (reference sequence). Trimming left V 3 bases short and J 0 bases short, with 12 bases between. The CDR3 extends over 15 amino acids. CDR3 sequence reads: CASSFQADLSYEQYF. CDR3 bases: TGTGCCAGCAGTTTTCAAGCGGATCTCTCCTACGAGCAGTACTTC.

The chain couples TRBV27 to TRBJ1-2; D is possibly TRBD1 (6 bases). The CDR3 runs to 13 residues. Looked up from germline, CDR1 is MNHEY and CDR2 is SMNVEV (reference sequence). V gave up 5 bases and J gave up 3 bases, with 10 bases separating them. CDR3 loop: CASSTGQHYGYTF. The CDR3 nucleotides read TGTGCCAGCAGTACGGGACAACACTATGGCTACACCTTC.

The chain links TRBV4-1 to TRBJ2-4; the D gene could be TRBD1 or TRBD2 (6 bases each). The CDR3 is 16 residues long. V was trimmed by 0 bases and J by 0 bases, leaving 9 bases between them. CDR1 and CDR2 (germline): MGHRA, YSYEKL. CDR3 DNA: TGCGCCAGCAGCCAAGAACCGGGGGCAGCCAAAAACATTCAGTACTTC. It specifies CASSQEPGAAKNIQYF.

The V gene is TRBV7-2, the J gene TRBJ2-6; D unresolved. V shed 4 bases and J shed 0 bases, with 10 bases lying between them. The CDR3 length is 16 residues. Germline V gene data show CDR1 as SGHTA and CDR2 as FQGNSA. CDR3 sequence reads: CASSSRWGSGANVLTF. For the CDR3, the DNA is TGTGCCAGCAGCTCCCGATGGGGCTCTGGGGCCAACGTCCTGACTTTC.

This clonotype was seen once. The chain couples TRBV7-2 to TRBJ1-2; D possibly corresponds to TRBD1 (5 bases). CDR3 length: 14 amino acids. The germline CDR1 and CDR2 sequences are SGHTA and FQGNSA. Trimming took off 1 base at V and 7 bases at J, with 13 bases between the two ends. The CDR3 protein is CASSLDVRAAGYTF. As DNA, the CDR3 is TGTGCCAGCAGCTTAGATGTCAGGGCCGCTGGCTACACCTTC. The entire variable domain, with the rest obtained from reference TRBV7-2 and TRBJ1-2, is as follows: GAGVSQSPSNKVTEKGKDVELRCDPISGHTALYWYRQSLGQGLEFLIYFQGNSAPDKSGLPSDRFSAERTGGSVSTLTIQRTQQEDSAVYLCASSLDVRAAGYTFGSGTRLTVV.

V is TRBV18 and J is TRBJ1-6; 9 bases match TRBD1. Losses at the gene ends were 4 bases for V and 10 bases for J; bases not matched to a gene: 8. The CDR3 has 15 residues. The V gene's germline CDR1 is KGHSH and CDR2 LQKENI. The CDR3 protein is CASSLLQGAESPLHF. The CDR3 DNA is TGTGCCAGCTCACTTCTACAGGGGGCTGAATCACCCCTCCACTTT. Full variable domain (remainder filled in from reference TRBV18 and TRBJ1-6): NAGVMQNPRHLVRRRGQEARLRCSPMKGHSHVYWYRQLPEEGLKFMVYLQKENIIDESGMPKERFSAEFPKEGPSILRIQQVVRGDSAAYFCASSLLQGAESPLHFGNGTRLTVT.